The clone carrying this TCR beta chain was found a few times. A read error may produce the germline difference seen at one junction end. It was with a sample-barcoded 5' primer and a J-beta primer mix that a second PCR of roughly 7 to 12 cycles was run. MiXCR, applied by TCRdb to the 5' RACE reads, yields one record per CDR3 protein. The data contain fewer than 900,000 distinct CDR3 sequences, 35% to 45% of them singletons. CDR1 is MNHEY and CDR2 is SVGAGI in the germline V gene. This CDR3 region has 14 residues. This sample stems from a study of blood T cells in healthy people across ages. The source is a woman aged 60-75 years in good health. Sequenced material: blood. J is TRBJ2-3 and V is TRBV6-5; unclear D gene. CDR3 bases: TGTGCCAGCAGATACTCGAAGTGGTCAGATACGCAGTATTTT. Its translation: CASRYSKWSDTQYF.